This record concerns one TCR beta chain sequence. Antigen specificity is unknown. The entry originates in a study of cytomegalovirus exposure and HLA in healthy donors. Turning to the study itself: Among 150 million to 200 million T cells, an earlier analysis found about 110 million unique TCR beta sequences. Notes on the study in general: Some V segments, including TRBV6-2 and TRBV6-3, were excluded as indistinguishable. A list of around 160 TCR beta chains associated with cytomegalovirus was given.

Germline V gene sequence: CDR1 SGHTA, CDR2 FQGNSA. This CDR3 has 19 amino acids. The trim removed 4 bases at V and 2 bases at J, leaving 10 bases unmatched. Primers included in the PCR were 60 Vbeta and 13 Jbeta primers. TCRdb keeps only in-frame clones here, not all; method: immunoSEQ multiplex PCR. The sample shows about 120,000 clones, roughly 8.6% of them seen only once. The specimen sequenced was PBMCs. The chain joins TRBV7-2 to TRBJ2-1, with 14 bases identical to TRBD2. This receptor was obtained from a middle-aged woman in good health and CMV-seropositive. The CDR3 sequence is CASSWAGTSGGPTYNEQFF. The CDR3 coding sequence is TGTGCCAGCAGCTGGGCCGGGACTAGCGGGGGCCCAACCTACAATGAGCAGTTCTTC.